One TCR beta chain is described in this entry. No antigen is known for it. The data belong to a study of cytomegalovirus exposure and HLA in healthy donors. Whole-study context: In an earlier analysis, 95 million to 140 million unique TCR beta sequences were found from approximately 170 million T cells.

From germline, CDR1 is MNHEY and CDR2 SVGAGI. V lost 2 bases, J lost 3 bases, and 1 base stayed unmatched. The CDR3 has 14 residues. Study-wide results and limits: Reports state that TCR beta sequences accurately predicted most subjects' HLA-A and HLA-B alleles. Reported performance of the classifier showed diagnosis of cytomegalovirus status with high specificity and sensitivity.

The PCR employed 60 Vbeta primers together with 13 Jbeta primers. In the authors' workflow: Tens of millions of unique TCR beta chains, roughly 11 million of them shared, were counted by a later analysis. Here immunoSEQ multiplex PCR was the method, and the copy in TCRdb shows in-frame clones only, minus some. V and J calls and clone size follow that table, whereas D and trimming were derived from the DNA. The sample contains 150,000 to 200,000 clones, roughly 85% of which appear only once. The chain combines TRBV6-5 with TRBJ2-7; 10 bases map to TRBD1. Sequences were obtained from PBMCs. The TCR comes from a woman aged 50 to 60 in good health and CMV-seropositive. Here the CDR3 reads CASSYRDRGYEQYF. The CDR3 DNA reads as TGTGCCAGCAGTTACAGGGACAGGGGCTACGAGCAGTACTTC.